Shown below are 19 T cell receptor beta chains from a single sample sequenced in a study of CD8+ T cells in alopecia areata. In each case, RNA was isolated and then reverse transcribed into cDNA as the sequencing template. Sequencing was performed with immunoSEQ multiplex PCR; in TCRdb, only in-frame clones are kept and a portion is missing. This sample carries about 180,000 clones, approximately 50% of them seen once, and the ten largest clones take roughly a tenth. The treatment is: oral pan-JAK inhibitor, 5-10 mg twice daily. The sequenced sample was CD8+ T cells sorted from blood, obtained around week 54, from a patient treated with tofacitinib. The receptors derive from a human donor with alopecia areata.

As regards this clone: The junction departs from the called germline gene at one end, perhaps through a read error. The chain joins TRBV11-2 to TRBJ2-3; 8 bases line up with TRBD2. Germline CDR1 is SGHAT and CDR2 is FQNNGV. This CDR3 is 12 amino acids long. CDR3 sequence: CASNLGGGTQYF. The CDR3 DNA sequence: TGTGCCAGCAACTTAGGCGGGGGGACGCAGTATTTT.

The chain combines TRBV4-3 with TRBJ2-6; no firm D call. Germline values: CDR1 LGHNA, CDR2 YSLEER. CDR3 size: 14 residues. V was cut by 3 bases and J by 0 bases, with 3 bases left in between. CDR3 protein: CASSQDSGANVLTF. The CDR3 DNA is TGCGCCAGCAGCCAGGACTCTGGGGCCAACGTCCTGACTTTC.

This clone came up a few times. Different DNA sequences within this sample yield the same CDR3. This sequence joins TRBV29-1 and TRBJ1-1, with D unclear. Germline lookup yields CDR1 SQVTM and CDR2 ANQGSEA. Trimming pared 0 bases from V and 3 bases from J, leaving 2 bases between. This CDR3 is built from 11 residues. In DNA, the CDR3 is TGCAGCGTTGAAGATCACACTGAAGCTTTCTTT. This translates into CSVEDHTEAFF.

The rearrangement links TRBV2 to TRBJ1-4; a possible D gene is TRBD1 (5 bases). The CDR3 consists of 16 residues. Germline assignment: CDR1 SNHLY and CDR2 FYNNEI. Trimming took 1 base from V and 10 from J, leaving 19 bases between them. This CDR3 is CASSEDYAGQGGKLFF. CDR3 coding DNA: TGTGCCAGCAGTGAAGATTATGCCGGCCAGGGTGGAAAACTGTTTTTT.

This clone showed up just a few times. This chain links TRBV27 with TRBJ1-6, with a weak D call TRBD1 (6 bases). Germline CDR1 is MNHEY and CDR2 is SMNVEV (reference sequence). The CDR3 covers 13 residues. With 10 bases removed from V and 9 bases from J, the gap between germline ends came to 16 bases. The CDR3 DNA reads TGTGCCACCGACGTCAGGGGCCCTTCACCCCTCCACTTT. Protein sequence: CATDVRGPSPLHF.

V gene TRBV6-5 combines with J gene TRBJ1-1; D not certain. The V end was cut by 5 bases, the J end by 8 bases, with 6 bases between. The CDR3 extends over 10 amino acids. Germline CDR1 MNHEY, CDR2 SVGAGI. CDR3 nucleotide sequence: TGTGCCAGCAGTGACAACGAAGCTTTCTTT. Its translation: CASSDNEAFF.

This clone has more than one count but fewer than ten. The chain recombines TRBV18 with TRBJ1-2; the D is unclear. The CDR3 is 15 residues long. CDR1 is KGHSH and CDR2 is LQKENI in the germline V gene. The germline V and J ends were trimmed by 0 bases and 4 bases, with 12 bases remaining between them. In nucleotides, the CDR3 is TGTGCCAGCTCACCACCGGCCGGGCCCACCTATGGCTACACCTTC. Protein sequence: CASSPPAGPTYGYTF.

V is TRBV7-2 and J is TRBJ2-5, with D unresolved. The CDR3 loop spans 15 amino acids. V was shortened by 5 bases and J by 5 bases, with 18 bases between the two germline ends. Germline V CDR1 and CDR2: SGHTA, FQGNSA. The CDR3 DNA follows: TGTGCCAGCAGCCGGTCCCAGACCCGGGCGGAGACCCAGTACTTC. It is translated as CASSRSQTRAETQYF. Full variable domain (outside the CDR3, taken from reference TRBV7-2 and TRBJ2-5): GAGVSQSPSNKVTEKGKDVELRCDPISGHTALYWYRQSLGQGLEFLIYFQGNSAPDKSGLPSDRFSAERTGGSVSTLTIQRTQQEDSAVYLCASSRSQTRAETQYFGPGTRLLVL.

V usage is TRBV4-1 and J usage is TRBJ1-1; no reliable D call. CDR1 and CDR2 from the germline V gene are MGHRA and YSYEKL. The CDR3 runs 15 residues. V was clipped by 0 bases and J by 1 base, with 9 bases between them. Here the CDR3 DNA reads TGCGCCAGCAGCCAAGATGGAGGCGCGAACACTGAAGCTTTCTTT. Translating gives CASSQDGGANTEAFF.

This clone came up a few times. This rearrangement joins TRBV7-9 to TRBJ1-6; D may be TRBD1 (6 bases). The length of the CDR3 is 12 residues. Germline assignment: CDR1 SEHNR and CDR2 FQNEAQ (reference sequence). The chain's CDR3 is CAWGQGNSPLHF. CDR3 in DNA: TGTGCTTGGGGGCAGGGGAATTCACCCCTCCACTTT.

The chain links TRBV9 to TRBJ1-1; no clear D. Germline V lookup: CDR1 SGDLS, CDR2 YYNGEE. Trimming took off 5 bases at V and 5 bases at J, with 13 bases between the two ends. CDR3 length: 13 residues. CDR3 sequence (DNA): TGTGCCAGCAGGCGGAAAGACGAGACTGAAGCTTTCTTT. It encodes CASRRKDETEAFF.

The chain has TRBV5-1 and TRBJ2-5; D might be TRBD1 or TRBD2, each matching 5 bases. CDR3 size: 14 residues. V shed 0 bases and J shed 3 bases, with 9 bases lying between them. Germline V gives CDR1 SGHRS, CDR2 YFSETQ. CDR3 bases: TGCGCCAGCAGCTTGGGAGGGACGGAAGAGACCCAGTACTTC. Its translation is CASSLGGTEETQYF.

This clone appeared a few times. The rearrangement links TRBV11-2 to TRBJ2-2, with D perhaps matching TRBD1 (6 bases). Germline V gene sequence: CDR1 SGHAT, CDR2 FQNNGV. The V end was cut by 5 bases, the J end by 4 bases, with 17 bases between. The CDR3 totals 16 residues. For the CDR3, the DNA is TGTGCCAGCAGCCCAGGGGTAAAACATGTCACCGGGGAGCTGTTTTTT. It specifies CASSPGVKHVTGELFF.

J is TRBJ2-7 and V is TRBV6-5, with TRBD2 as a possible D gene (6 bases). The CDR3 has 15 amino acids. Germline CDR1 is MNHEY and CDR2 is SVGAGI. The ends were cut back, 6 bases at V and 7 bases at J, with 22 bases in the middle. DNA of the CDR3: TGTGCCAGCAGCCGCGGGGCGAGGTTATTTCAAGAGCAGTACTTC. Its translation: CASSRGARLFQEQYF.

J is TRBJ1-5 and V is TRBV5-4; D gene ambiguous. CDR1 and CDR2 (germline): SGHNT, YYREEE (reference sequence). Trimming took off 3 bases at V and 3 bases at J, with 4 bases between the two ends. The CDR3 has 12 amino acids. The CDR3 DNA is TGTGCCAGCAGCTCGGACAATCAGCCCCAGCATTTT. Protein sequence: CASSSDNQPQHF.

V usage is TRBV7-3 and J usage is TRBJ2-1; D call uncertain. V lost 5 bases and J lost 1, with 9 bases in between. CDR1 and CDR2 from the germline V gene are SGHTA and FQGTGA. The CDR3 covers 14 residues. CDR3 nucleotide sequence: TGTGCCAGCAGCCCAGACAATTCCTACAATGAGCAGTTCTTC. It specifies CASSPDNSYNEQFF.

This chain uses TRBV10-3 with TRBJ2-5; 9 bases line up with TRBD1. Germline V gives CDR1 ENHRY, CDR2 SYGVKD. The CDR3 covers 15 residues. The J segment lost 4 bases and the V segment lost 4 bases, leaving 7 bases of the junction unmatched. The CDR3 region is CAISVGQGGRETQYF. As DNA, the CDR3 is TGTGCCATCAGTGTGGGACAGGGAGGAAGAGAGACCCAGTACTTC.

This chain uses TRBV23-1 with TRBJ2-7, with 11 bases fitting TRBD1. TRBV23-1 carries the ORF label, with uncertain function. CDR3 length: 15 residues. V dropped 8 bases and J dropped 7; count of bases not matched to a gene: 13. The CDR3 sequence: CASARRDRGNSEQYF. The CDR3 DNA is TGCGCCAGCGCCCGCCGGGACAGGGGGAATAGTGAGCAGTACTTC.

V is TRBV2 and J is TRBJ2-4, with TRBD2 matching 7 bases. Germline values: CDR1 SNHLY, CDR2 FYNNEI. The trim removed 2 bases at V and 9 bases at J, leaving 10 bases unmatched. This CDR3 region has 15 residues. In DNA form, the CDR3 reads TGTGCCAGCAGTGAAAATCCCGGGGGGTCCGTCATTCAGTACTTC. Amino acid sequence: CASSENPGGSVIQYF.